This section outlines one T cell receptor (beta chain) sequence together with its context. After removal of 1 base from V and 3 bases from J, the junction contained 4 bases not matched to a gene. Germline CDR1 and CDR2: SEHNR and FQNEAQ (reference sequence). This CDR3 has 15 amino acids. The record originates from a study of blood T cell repertoires in COVID-19. At the level of the study: Both acute and convalescent COVID-19 samples were obtained from the United States, Italy and Spain. The cDNA or gDNA used as material had been derived from T cells, B-cell-depleted T cells, or PBMCs.

Original processing methods: Nucleated cell number was recorded as an estimate derived from reference gene primer amplification. TCRdb's copy holds only in-frame clones and misses some; the assay was immunoSEQ multiplex PCR. D and trimming were read from the DNA, whereas the V and J calls and clone size are those reported in that table. The sample comprises some 120,000 clones, more than 75% of which are singletons, and roughly 2.2% rests with the top ten. Sequencing used peripheral blood. This chain connects TRBV7-9 to TRBJ1-2; 8 bases agree with TRBD1. The TCR sequence derives from a woman between 50 and 59 years old with acute or convalescent COVID-19. The CDR3 loop reads CASSLGGTGYYGYTF. In DNA form, the CDR3 reads TGTGCCAGCAGCTTAGGAGGGACAGGCTACTATGGCTACACCTTC.